This TCR beta chain is from a study of identical twins. Through template switching, a universal primer site was introduced, and the cDNA contained unique molecular identifiers. In TCRdb, the 5' RACE reads were re-called with MiXCR into one record per CDR3 protein. The sample shows fewer than 800,000 distinct CDR3 sequences, about 7.6% of them seen only once. Only healthy Caucasians were included as donors. V was clipped by 0 bases and J by 3 bases; unmatched bases: 5. Germline loops: CDR1 SGHVS, CDR2 FQNEAQ. The CDR3 runs to 16 residues. The same specimen was also included in a second study, on yellow fever vaccine responses in identical twins.

Sequences were obtained from PBMCs. This clonotype was sampled from a woman between 18 and 30 years old in good health. This rearrangement joins TRBV7-8 to TRBJ2-1; TRBD1 aligns across 7 bases. The CDR3: CASSLATGTRYNEQFF. CDR3 bases: TGTGCCAGCAGCTTAGCGACAGGGACACGCTACAATGAGCAGTTCTTC.